A single sample gave rise to the 27 T cell receptor beta chains below, sequenced in a study of T cell changes during pregnancy in multiple sclerosis. The protocol was immunoSEQ multiplex PCR, while the TCRdb copy is restricted to in-frame clones and leaves out a portion. The repertoire holds 40,000 or so clones, roughly 91% seen once, with roughly 6% in the top ten. The sample here was CD8+ T cells from peripheral blood mononuclear cells, taken in the second trimester of pregnancy. The receptors originated from a female donor with multiple sclerosis, enrolled in a pregnancy study.

In its sample, this clone was seen once. The chain links TRBV5-6 to TRBJ2-3, with 9 bases that match TRBD2. The CDR3 has 15 residues. The trim removed 6 bases at V and 2 bases at J, leaving 7 bases unmatched. CDR1 and CDR2 from the germline V gene are SGHDT and YYEEEE. The CDR3 region has the DNA TGTGCCAGCAACATAGCGGGAGCCCCCACAGATACGCAGTATTTT. This encodes CASNIAGAPTDTQYF.

The chain joins TRBV7-9 to TRBJ2-2; D is possibly TRBD1 (5 bases). There are 14 residues in the CDR3. Germline-derived CDR1 and CDR2 are SEHNR and FQNEAQ (reference sequence). V was clipped by 5 bases and J by 7 bases, with 14 bases between them. This CDR3 reads CASSRAGSIGELFF. The CDR3 nucleotides read TGTGCCAGCAGCCGCGCAGGGTCCATCGGGGAGCTGTTTTTT.

The CDR3 DNA sequence: TGTGCGAAAAGGAGAACTAGCGGGAGGGCCGGGGGCAATGAGCAGTTCTTC. This gives the protein CAKRRTSGRAGGNEQFF. The chain has TRBV19 and TRBJ2-1; 13 bases agree with TRBD2. The germline V gene has CDR1 LNHDA and CDR2 SQIVND (reference sequence). The CDR3 length is 17 residues.

The chain recombines TRBV4-1 with TRBJ1-2; maybe TRBD1 (6 bases). The CDR3 has 14 residues. The V and J ends lost 0 bases and 8 bases respectively, with 13 bases between them. The germline V gene encodes CDR1 MGHRA and CDR2 YSYEKL. The CDR3 spells CASSQDVGDNGYTF. The CDR3 coding sequence is TGCGCCAGCAGCCAAGATGTGGGGGACAACGGCTACACCTTC.

The rearrangement links TRBV7-9 to TRBJ1-5, with TRBD1 matching 8 bases. Per the germline V gene, CDR1 is SEHNR and CDR2 is FQNEAQ (reference sequence). V trimming: 10 bases; J trimming: 13 bases; junction bases outside the gene matches: 18. The length of the CDR3 is 14 residues. The CDR3 DNA sequence: TGTGCCAACCCGCCCCGGGGACAGGAGCCGGAGCAGCATTTT. This codes for CANPPRGQEPEQHF.

The J gene is TRBJ2-7, the V gene TRBV9; 7 nucleotides agree with TRBD1. The ends lost 4 bases at V and 2 bases at J; junction bases unmatched: 12. Germline CDR1 reads SGDLS; CDR2 reads YYNGEE. The CDR3 sequence is 16 residues long. The CDR3 DNA reads as TGTGCCAGCAGCTTCACCGGCCGACAGGGAACCTACGAGCAGTACTTC. As protein: CASSFTGRQGTYEQYF.

The rearrangement links TRBV6-5 to TRBJ1-2; no firm D call. The CDR3 length is 14 residues. The germline V gene encodes CDR1 MNHEY and CDR2 SVGAGI. Trimming removed 8 bases at V and 4 bases at J, with 17 bases between. The CDR3 loop reads CASGLEGAGYGYTF. In DNA form, the CDR3 reads TGTGCCAGCGGACTTGAGGGCGCGGGCTATGGCTACACCTTC.

The gene calls are TRBV19 and TRBJ1-2; 7 bases map to TRBD1. V was pared by 5 bases and J by 4 bases, with 10 bases of the junction left unmatched. Germline-derived CDR1 and CDR2 are LNHDA and SQIVND (reference sequence). This CDR3 is 15 amino acids long. This chain's CDR3 is CASSPYIAGGYGYTF. The CDR3 DNA sequence: TGTGCCAGTAGTCCCTATATAGCAGGGGGCTATGGCTACACCTTC.

In DNA form, the CDR3 reads TGTGCCAGTAGTATCCCGACAGGGGGCGCGGGCCGCAATCAGCCCCAGCATTTT. It is translated as CASSIPTGGAGRNQPQHF. The chain uses TRBV19 and TRBJ1-5, with TRBD1 matching 10 bases. The germline gives CDR1 LNHDA, CDR2 SQIVND (reference sequence). The trim removed 3 bases at V and 2 bases at J, leaving 10 bases unmatched. This CDR3 is 18 amino acids long.

The rearrangement joins TRBV30 to TRBJ1-6; D not certain. The length of the CDR3 is 13 residues. Per the germline V gene, CDR1 is GTSNPN and CDR2 is SVGIG (reference sequence). The V end was cut by 3 bases, the J end by 9 bases, with 12 bases between. DNA for the CDR3: TGTGCCTGGAGCGCACACGCGGGTTCACCCCTCCACTTT. It yields the protein CAWSAHAGSPLHF.

This clone was recorded a few times. The chain couples TRBV27 to TRBJ1-2, with a weak D call TRBD1 (6 bases). V lost 6 bases to trimming and J lost 4 bases, with 15 bases between them. CDR3 length equals 14 residues. In germline, CDR1 is MNHEY, CDR2 SMNVEV (reference sequence). CDR3 DNA: TGTGCCAGCAGCACAACAGGGTTTGGCTATGGCTACACCTTC. This encodes CASSTTGFGYGYTF.

The chain joins TRBV6-5 to TRBJ1-2; 9 bases are shared with TRBD1. The CDR3 runs to 13 residues. The junction had 0 bases not matched to a gene; V was cut back by 5 bases and J by 2 bases. The V gene's germline CDR1 is MNHEY and CDR2 SVGAGI. The CDR3 region is CASSGTGNYGYTF. The CDR3 nucleotides read TGTGCCAGCAGTGGGACAGGGAACTATGGCTACACCTTC.

This clone occurred a few times. The rearrangement uses TRBV27 and TRBJ2-1, with 7 bases fitting TRBD2. The CDR3 is 15 amino acids. Germline-derived CDR1 and CDR2 are MNHEY and SMNVEV (reference sequence). V lost 2 bases and J lost 0; bases outside the gene matches: 1. The CDR3 DNA sequence: TGTGCCAGCAGTTTAGCGGGGGTCTCCTACAATGAGCAGTTCTTC. Translating gives CASSLAGVSYNEQFF.

The DNA for the CDR3 is TGCGCCAGCAGCCAAGATCTGGGAGGGAGCGGGACAGGGGATGGCTACACCTTC. Protein sequence: CASSQDLGGSGTGDGYTF. V and J are TRBV4-3 and TRBJ1-2, with TRBD1 matching over 10 bases. Germline CDR1 is LGHNA and CDR2 is YSLEER. The CDR3 consists of 18 residues. The J segment lost 6 bases and the V segment lost 0 bases, leaving 13 bases of the junction unmatched.

The V call is TRBV4-1, the J call TRBJ2-1; possibly TRBD2 for D (6 bases). The germline V gene has CDR1 MGHRA and CDR2 YSYEKL. V lost 0 bases to trimming and J lost 8 bases, with 14 bases between them. The CDR3 contains 15 residues. CDR3 nucleotide sequence: TGCGCCAGCAGCCAAGAGCGGGGTAGCGGCCATGAGCAGTTCTTC. Translating it yields CASSQERGSGHEQFF.

CDR3 DNA: TGTGCCAGCAGTGGCCGGGACACCTCTGGAAACACCATATATTTT. This encodes CASSGRDTSGNTIYF. The chain couples TRBV6-5 to TRBJ1-3, with D perhaps matching TRBD1 (6 bases). The V gene lost 5 bases and the J gene lost 0 bases, with 11 bases spanning the gap. CDR1 and CDR2 (germline): MNHEY, SVGAGI. The CDR3 covers 15 residues.

V usage is TRBV2 and J usage is TRBJ2-3; TRBD2 matches 12 bases. The CDR3 has 15 residues. The ends lost 3 bases at V and 5 bases at J; junction bases unmatched: 3. Looked up from germline, CDR1 is SNHLY and CDR2 is FYNNEI. CDR3 sequence reads: CASSDTSGGLDTQYF. The DNA for the CDR3 is TGTGCCAGCAGTGATACTAGCGGGGGGTTAGATACGCAGTATTTT.

This clone appeared a single time. The rearrangement links TRBV6-5 to TRBJ1-5; D remains ambiguous. The CDR3 loop spans 15 amino acids. Germline V CDR1 and CDR2: MNHEY, SVGAGI. V lost 4 bases to trimming and J lost 2 bases, with 12 bases between them. As DNA, the CDR3 is TGTGCCAGCAGTTCCTGGGTAGGAGGCAATCAGCCCCAGCATTTT. Translation: CASSSWVGGNQPQHF.

The chain employs TRBV30 and TRBJ2-5; 8 bases are a match to TRBD1. V shed 5 bases, J shed 2 bases, and the junction held 4 bases outside the gene matches. The V gene's germline CDR1 is GTSNPN and CDR2 SVGIG (reference sequence). The CDR3 runs to 13 residues. The CDR3 here is CAWGGQGQETQYF. In nucleotides, the CDR3 is TGTGCCTGGGGAGGACAGGGACAAGAGACCCAGTACTTC.

The chain couples TRBV21-1 to TRBJ2-7; the DNA was not used to check the table's D call, TRBD2. TRBV21-1 is described as a pseudogene. This CDR3 region has 13 residues. The CDR3 DNA reads as TGTGCCAGCAATCGGTGGAGCTCCTACGAGCAGTACTTC. It codes for CASNRWSSYEQYF.

V gene TRBV7-6 combines with J gene TRBJ2-2; 11 bases fit TRBD2. With 3 bases clipped from V and 2 bases from J, the junction kept 5 bases outside the gene matches. Germline V gives CDR1 SGHVS, CDR2 FNYEAQ. The CDR3 is made up of 17 amino acids. The CDR3 DNA reads TGTGCCAGCAGCTTGGTAGCGGGGGGGCCCAACACCGGGGAGCTGTTTTTT. As protein: CASSLVAGGPNTGELFF.

The chain joins TRBV27 to TRBJ2-7; D gene ambiguous. This CDR3 comprises 16 residues. Germline V gene data show CDR1 as MNHEY and CDR2 as SMNVEV (reference sequence). Trimming cost V 3 bases and J 2 bases, with 17 bases left between them. CDR3 nucleotide sequence: TGTGCCAGCAGTTTCCTCTCGTCCCGCGCAACCTACGAGCAGTACTTC. Protein sequence: CASSFLSSRATYEQYF.

The chain is built from TRBV4-2 and TRBJ1-1; D is ambiguous. This CDR3 has 12 residues. The germline gives CDR1 LGHNA, CDR2 YNFKEQ. Between the trimmed V and J ends, which lost 2 bases and 4 bases, there was a span of 5 bases. CDR3 nucleotide sequence: TGTGCCAGCAGCCAATCTTCCACTGAAGCTTTCTTT. Protein sequence: CASSQSSTEAFF.

This clone showed up just a few times. This chain links TRBV15 with TRBJ2-6; D remains unclear. Germline V gene data show CDR1 as LNHNV and CDR2 as YYDKDF (reference sequence). The ends were cut back, 4 bases at V and 7 bases at J, with 8 bases in the middle. This CDR3 spans 13 amino acids. The CDR3 bases are TGTGCCACCAGCACCCAGGCTGCCAACGTCCTGACTTTC. As protein: CATSTQAANVLTF.

The chain links TRBV7-9 to TRBJ1-1, with D unclear. CDR1 SEHNR and CDR2 FQNEAQ come from the germline V gene (reference sequence). This CDR3 region has 12 residues. Trimming took 5 bases from V and 2 from J, leaving 6 bases between them. CDR3 protein: CASSRVNTEAFF. The DNA of the CDR3 is TGTGCCAGCAGCCGAGTTAACACTGAAGCTTTCTTT.

This chain connects TRBV11-2 to TRBJ2-5; 13 bases align to TRBD2. The germline V gene has CDR1 SGHAT and CDR2 FQNNGV. Unmatched junction bases numbered 4, after V lost 1 base and J lost 2 bases. The CDR3 runs 17 residues. The CDR3 bases are TGTGCCAGCAGCTTAGCCCCGGGACTAGCGGGGCAAGAGACCCAGTACTTC. This codes for CASSLAPGLAGQETQYF.

The chain employs TRBV7-2 and TRBJ1-2; D not resolved. The CDR3 covers 14 residues. The V end lost 7 bases, the J end lost 2 bases, and 14 bases lay between the germline ends. CDR1 is SGHTA and CDR2 is FQGNSA in the germline V gene. The CDR3, as DNA: TGTGCCAGCACCCCATCCCGCCAGAACTATGGCTACACCTTC. As protein: CASTPSRQNYGYTF.